The clone carrying this T cell receptor beta chain was recorded at least ten times. Its antigen is undetermined. Amplified regions were TCR beta CDR3 sequences from RNA transcripts. TCR CDR3 underwent first-round RT-PCR with the HTBI primer set. TCRdb reprocessed the multiplex PCR reads via MiXCR and lists one record per CDR3 protein. The table shows some 300,000 distinct CDR3 sequences, with roughly 15% occurring only once. The source of the sample is a study of T cells in Graves' hyperthyroidism and ophthalmopathy. Study outcomes and limitations: Appearing also in blood were most of the thyroid clonotypes expanded above 0.001.

V was cut by 2 bases and J by 8 bases, with 12 bases left in between. The CDR3 runs to 12 residues. Per germline, CDR1 GTSNPN and CDR2 SVGIG (reference sequence). Stable Graves' hyperthyroidism meant no ophthalmopathy progression within 18 months. Patients between 18 and 65 years old had hyperthyroidism, newly diagnosed and lasting under 2 months. The PBMCs were sourced from fresh peripheral blood (around 9.3 ml). This chain joins TRBV30 and TRBJ1-2; D possibly corresponds to TRBD1 (6 bases). This sequence was found in a woman aged 35 to 49 with Graves' hyperthyroidism. Material: blood. The CDR3 protein is CAWSQQGGGYTF. The CDR3, as DNA: TGTGCCTGGAGTCAACAGGGTGGCGGCTACACCTTC.